This T cell receptor (beta chain) stems from a study of blood T cell repertoires in COVID-19. Study background: From the United States, Italy and Spain came samples of acute and convalescent COVID-19. In each case, the material was cDNA or gDNA derived from T cells, B-cell-depleted T cells, or PBMCs.

Sequencing was performed with immunoSEQ multiplex PCR; in TCRdb, only in-frame clones are kept and a portion is missing. The sample has 200,000 to 300,000 clones, approximately 86% seen once. This clonotype was obtained from a man older than 75 with acute or convalescent COVID-19. Sequencing was performed on peripheral blood.

The DNA for the CDR3 is TGCAGCGTCGCTAAACGGGGACTTCCCGTTGGCTACACCTTC. Protein sequence: CSVAKRGLPVGYTF. The V and J genes are TRBV29-1 and TRBJ1-2; D is perhaps TRBD1 (5 bases). There are 14 residues in the CDR3. Germline CDR1 is SQVTM and CDR2 is ANQGSEA. With 6 bases removed from V and 7 bases from J, the gap between germline ends came to 21 bases.